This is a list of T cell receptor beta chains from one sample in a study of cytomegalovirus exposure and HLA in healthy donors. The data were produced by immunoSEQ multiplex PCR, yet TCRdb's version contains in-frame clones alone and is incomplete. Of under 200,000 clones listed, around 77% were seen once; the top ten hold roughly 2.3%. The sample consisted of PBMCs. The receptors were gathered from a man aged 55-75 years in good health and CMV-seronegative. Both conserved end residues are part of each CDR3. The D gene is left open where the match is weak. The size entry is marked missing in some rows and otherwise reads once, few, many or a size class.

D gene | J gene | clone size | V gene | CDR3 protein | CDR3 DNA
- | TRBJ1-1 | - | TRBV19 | CASSTTTMNTEAFF | TGTGCCAGTAGTACCACAACGATGAACACTGAAGCTTTCTTT
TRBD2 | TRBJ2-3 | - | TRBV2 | CASRPGLAGGEADTQYF | TGTGCCAGCAGACCCGGACTAGCGGGGGGGGAGGCAGATACGCAGTATTTT
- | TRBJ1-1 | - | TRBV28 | CASLSEGGRTEAFF | TGTGCCAGTTTAAGCGAGGGCGGGCGGACTGAAGCTTTCTTT
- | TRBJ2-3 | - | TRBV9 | CASSVQGPDTQYF | TGTGCCAGCAGCGTACAGGGCCCAGATACGCAGTATTTT
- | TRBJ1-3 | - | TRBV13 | CASSPRWASGNTIYF | TGTGCCAGCAGCCCTCGGTGGGCCTCTGGAAACACCATATATTTT
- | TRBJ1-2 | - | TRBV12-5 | CASGPSLRGDYGYPF | TGTGCTAGTGGTCCCTCGCTGCGGGGAGACTATGGCTACCCCTTC
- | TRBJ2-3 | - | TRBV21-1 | CASAPGQAERDTQYF | TGTGCCAGCGCTCCGGGACAGGCAGAACGAGATACGCAGTATTTT
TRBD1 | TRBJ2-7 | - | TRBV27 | CASSPGTGSHEQYF | TGTGCCAGCAGTCCCGGGACAGGGTCCCACGAGCAGTACTTC
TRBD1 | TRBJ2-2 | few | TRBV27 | CASRARQGVSGELFF | TGTGCCAGCAGGGCGAGACAGGGAGTGTCCGGGGAGCTGTTTTTT
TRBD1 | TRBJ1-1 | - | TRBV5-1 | CASSLVPGGWGEAFF | TGCGCCAGCAGCTTGGTTCCAGGGGGCTGGGGAGAAGCTTTCTTT
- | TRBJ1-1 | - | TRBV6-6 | CASSKHQQPNTEAFF | TGTGCCAGCAGTAAACACCAACAGCCGAACACTGAAGCTTTCTTT
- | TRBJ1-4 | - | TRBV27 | CASSSGDPSEKLFF | TGTGCCAGCAGTTCGGGGGATCCTAGTGAAAAACTGTTTTTT
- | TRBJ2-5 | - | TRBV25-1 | CASSDPGRTETQYF | TGTGCCAGCAGTGACCCCGGGAGAACTGAGACCCAGTACTTC
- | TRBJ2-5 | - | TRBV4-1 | CASSFAGTLLGAQYF | TGCGCCAGCAGCTTTGCCGGGACTCTCCTAGGAGCCCAGTACTTC
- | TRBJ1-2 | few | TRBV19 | CASSIPGHSNYGYTF | TGTGCCAGTAGTATCCCGGGACACAGTAACTATGGCTACACCTTC
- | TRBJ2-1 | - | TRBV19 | CASRMVGGYEQFF | TGTGCCAGTAGGATGGTAGGGGGATATGAGCAGTTCTTC
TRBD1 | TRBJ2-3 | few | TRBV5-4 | CASSSGQAGTDTQYF | TGTGCCAGCAGCTCTGGACAGGCCGGCACAGATACGCAGTATTTT
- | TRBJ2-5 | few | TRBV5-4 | CASSRGTARETQYF | TGTGCCAGCAGCCGGGGGACAGCCCGGGAGACCCAGTACTTC
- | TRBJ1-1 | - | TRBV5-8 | CASSWGPRTKNTEAFF | TGTGCCAGCAGCTGGGGGCCCCGGACGAAGAACACTGAAGCTTTCTTT
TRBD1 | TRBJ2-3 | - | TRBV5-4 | CASSPGQALRTDTQYF | TGTGCCAGCAGCCCGGGACAGGCCTTACGCACAGATACGCAGTATTTT
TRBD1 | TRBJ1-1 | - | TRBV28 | CASRKQGGNTEAFF | TGTGCCAGCAGGAAACAGGGGGGTAACACTGAAGCTTTCTTT
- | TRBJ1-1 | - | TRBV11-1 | CASSTPWGHNTEAFF | TGTGCCAGCAGCACCCCGTGGGGCCATAACACTGAAGCTTTCTTT
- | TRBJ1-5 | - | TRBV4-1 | CASSQDEMSNQPQHF | TGCGCCAGCAGCCAAGATGAGATGAGCAATCAGCCCCAGCATTTT
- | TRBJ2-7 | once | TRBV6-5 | CASSPQGRGEQYF | TGTGCCAGCAGTCCACAGGGAAGGGGCGAGCAGTACTTC
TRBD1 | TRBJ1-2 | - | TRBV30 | CAWMLDRVGGYTF | TGTGCCTGGATGTTAGACAGGGTGGGAGGCTACACCTTC
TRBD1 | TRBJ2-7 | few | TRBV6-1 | CASRVDRLYEQYF | TGTGCCAGCAGAGTGGACAGGTTATACGAGCAGTACTTC